This TCR beta chain derives from a study of T cells and Merkel cell carcinoma outcomes. Study outcomes and limitations: In Merkel cell carcinoma, repertoire and T-cell density reportedly predicted outcomes.

The protocol was immunoSEQ multiplex PCR, while the TCRdb copy is restricted to in-frame clones and leaves out a portion. The sample shows 4,000 to 5,500 clones, about 85% of them seen only once. In regard to this clone: Antigen unknown.

Trimming removed 2 bases from V and 0 bases from J, with 11 bases in between. Germline CDR1 and CDR2: SNHLY and FYNNEI. The CDR3 contains 16 residues. Sequences were obtained from tumor tissue from Merkel cell carcinoma. This TCR came from a human donor with Merkel cell carcinoma. The chain recombines TRBV2 with TRBJ2-1; D is unresolved. CDR3 coding DNA: TGTGCCAGCAGTGAAATTGGATCAAACTCCTACAATGAGCAGTTCTTC. The encoded protein is CASSEIGSNSYNEQFF.